This T cell receptor beta chain was sequenced in a study of blood T cell repertoires in COVID-19. Overall study: Spain, Italy and the United States supplied samples that represented acute and convalescent COVID-19.

Seattle participants joined during active infection and were tracked over time. In the original analysis: The authors estimated nucleated cell counts from reference gene primer amplification. Clones were read by immunoSEQ multiplex PCR, and TCRdb kept only the in-frame ones, dropping some. D and trimming were read from the DNA, whereas the V and J calls and clone size are those reported in that table. The data contain about 300,000 clones, approximately 92% of them singletons. Germline V gives CDR1 SQVTM, CDR2 ANQGSEA. Trimming cost V 7 bases and J 4 bases, with 13 bases left between them. The CDR3 runs to 12 residues.

The rearrangement uses TRBV29-1 and TRBJ2-5; D might be TRBD2 (7 bases). This sequence was found in a woman younger than 45 with COVID-19, enrolled during active disease. The sequencing sample was made of peripheral blood. CDR3 amino acids: CSARGGGETQYF. The CDR3 DNA is TGCAGCGCCAGGGGAGGGGGAGAGACCCAGTACTTC. The complete variable domain, with remaining parts taken from reference TRBV29-1 and TRBJ2-5, reads SAVISQKPSRDICQRGTSLTIQCQVDSQVTMMFWYRQQPGQSLTLIATANQGSEATYESGFVIDKFPISRPNLTFSTLTVSNMSPEDSSIYLCSARGGGETQYFGPGTRLLVL.